The sequence of this T cell receptor (beta chain) was determined in a study of Ad26.COV2.S vaccination and SARS-CoV-2 variants. As for the study in general: Donor allocation was to the COV1001 Ad26.COV2.S trial arm. Ad26.COV2.S shots went into the muscle once or twice, 56 days apart.

Trimming shortened V by 5 bases and J by 8 bases, and 18 bases separated the two germline ends. The CDR3 length is 15 residues. Germline loops: CDR1 SGHTA, CDR2 FQGNSA. TCRdb's table, derived via immunoSEQ multiplex PCR, lists solely in-frame clones and lacks some. The sample yields about 370,000 clones, 89% seen once. The treatment denotes: some 19 received Ad26.COV2.S at low or high dose, single or two shots; about 5 received placebo; per-sample allocation not given. On day 63 after the first injection, vaccine and placebo recipients gave samples. Expression of Wuhan-strain SARS-CoV-2 spike came from the Ad26 vector that formed the vaccine.

This specimen was peripheral blood, taken in a trial of Ad26.COV2.S vaccine versus placebo. The V call is TRBV7-2, the J call TRBJ1-4; perhaps TRBD1 as D (6 bases). This TCR derives from a person between 18 and 65 years old who received the Ad26.COV2.S COVID-19 vaccine or a placebo. Written as DNA, the CDR3 is TGTGCCAGCAGCCCGGGGGGGGACACCCGAGAAAAACTGTTTTTT. Its translation: CASSPGGDTREKLFF.